This TCR beta chain is drawn from a study of glioma-infiltrating T cells after dendritic cell vaccination. Study-wide context: Treatment, given 2003 to 2012, was autologous tumor lysate-pulsed dendritic cell vaccination. The vaccine used monocyte-derived dendritic cells pulsed overnight with autologous tumor lysate.

Sequenced by immunoSEQ multiplex PCR; TCRdb stores in-frame clones only, minus some. In the table there are tens of thousands of clones, under 90% of which are singletons. This clone was recorded a few times. The CDR3 is 14 amino acids. CDR1 is MRHNA, CDR2 SNTAGT, per germline. V was pared by 4 bases and J by 3 bases, with 7 bases between. The sequencing used blood, collected before dendritic cell vaccination. The chain recombines TRBV6-4 with TRBJ2-6, with D perhaps matching TRBD2 (5 bases). This receptor was identified in a human donor with glioblastoma. The CDR3: CASSVEGGANVLTF. DNA of the CDR3: TGTGCCAGCAGTGTAGAGGGTGGGGCCAACGTCCTGACTTTC.